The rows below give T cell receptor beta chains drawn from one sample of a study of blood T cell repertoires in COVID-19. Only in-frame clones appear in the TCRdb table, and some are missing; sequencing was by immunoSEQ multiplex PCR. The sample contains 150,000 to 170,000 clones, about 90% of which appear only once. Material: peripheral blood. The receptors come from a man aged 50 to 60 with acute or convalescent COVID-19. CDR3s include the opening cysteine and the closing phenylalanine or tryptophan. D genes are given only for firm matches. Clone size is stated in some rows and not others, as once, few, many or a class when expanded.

CDR3: CASWLGTKYQETQYF; length: 15; V: TRBV6-5; size: NA; J: TRBJ2-5; D: NA
CDR3: CASSFSGASSTGELFF; length: 16; V: TRBV13; size: once; J: TRBJ2-2; D: NA
CDR3: CASSRLAGGDLNTGELFF; length: 18; V: TRBV6-6; size: NA; J: TRBJ2-2; D: TRBD2
CDR3: CASSMSGRETQYF; length: 13; V: TRBV19; size: NA; J: TRBJ2-5; D: NA
CDR3: CASSFLAGEADTQYF; length: 15; V: TRBV5-8; size: NA; J: TRBJ2-3; D: TRBD2
CDR3: CASSQDRDRGNYGYTF; length: 16; V: TRBV4-3; size: NA; J: TRBJ1-2; D: TRBD1
CDR3: CASSYSGAEGQPQHF; length: 15; V: TRBV6-5; size: NA; J: TRBJ1-5; D: NA
CDR3: CASTPQGVGEKLFF; length: 14; V: TRBV6-5; size: NA; J: TRBJ1-4; D: NA
CDR3: CASSQGAGYHEQYF; length: 14; V: TRBV3-1/TRBV3-2; size: NA; J: TRBJ2-7; D: TRBD2
CDR3: CATSGGQGSGYTF; length: 13; V: TRBV24-1; size: NA; J: TRBJ1-2; D: TRBD1